Below are 11 T cell receptor beta chains sequenced from a single sample in a study of blood T cells in healthy people across ages. Alongside a J-beta primer mix, a sample-barcoded 5' primer served in a second PCR lasting roughly 7 to 12 cycles. One entry per CDR3 protein results from TCRdb running MiXCR on the 5' RACE reads. The table shows more than 650,000 distinct CDR3 sequences, with about a fifth occurring only once. Material: blood. Receptor source: a man aged 65 to 79 in good health.

The sample holds a few counts of this clonotype. The chain links TRBV10-3 to TRBJ2-3; TRBD2 is a possible D gene (5 bases). CDR1 and CDR2 (germline): ENHRY, SYGVKD. The CDR3 covers 16 residues. V was shortened by 0 bases and J by 3 bases, with 13 bases between the two germline ends. CDR3 bases: TGTGCCATCAGTGAGTCGAATACTCTAGCAACAGATACGCAGTATTTT. Translation: CAISESNTLATDTQYF.

In this sample, this clonotype turned up a few times. The rearrangement uses TRBV4-1 and TRBJ1-1; 9 bases are a match to TRBD1. V shed 1 base, J shed 3 bases, and the junction held 9 bases outside the gene matches. Looked up from germline, CDR1 is MGHRA and CDR2 is YSYEKL. The CDR3 is 17 residues long. CDR3 in amino acids: CASSQGALDRGYTEAFF. As DNA, the CDR3 is TGCGCCAGCAGCCAAGGGGCCCTGGACAGGGGTTACACTGAAGCTTTCTTT.

The chain links TRBV20-1 to TRBJ1-4; D might be TRBD1 (5 bases). The CDR3 sequence is 12 residues long. Germline lookup yields CDR1 DFQATT and CDR2 SNEGSKA (reference sequence). Trimming took 5 bases from V and 5 from J, leaving 9 bases between them. The CDR3 protein is CSASGANEKLFF. CDR3 bases: TGCAGTGCTTCCGGGGCAAATGAAAAACTGTTTTTT.

This clonotype occurred a few times. The chain is built from TRBV10-3 and TRBJ2-3; 12 nucleotides agree with TRBD1. The CDR3 length is 16 residues. Germline CDR1 reads ENHRY; CDR2 reads SYGVKD. The V gene end was trimmed by 7 bases and the J gene end by 4 bases; junction bases not matched to a gene: 9. CDR3 protein: CAIKFRGTGGPDTQYF. CDR3 DNA: TGTGCCATCAAGTTTCGAGGGACAGGGGGCCCAGATACGCAGTATTTT.

V usage is TRBV20-1 and J usage is TRBJ1-2, with D tentatively TRBD1 (6 bases). Trimming stripped 1 base from V and 4 bases from J, with 16 bases between. From germline, CDR1 is DFQATT and CDR2 SNEGSKA (reference sequence). This CDR3 spans 15 amino acids. In DNA form, the CDR3 reads TGCAGTGCTAGAGCGGGGCAGGGGAATTTCTATGGCTACACCTTC. Protein sequence: CSARAGQGNFYGYTF.

This clonotype has a handful of counts. The chain carries TRBV6-2 or TRBV6-3 and TRBJ2-3; tentative D call: TRBD1 (5 bases). The CDR3 length is 16 residues. With 0 bases removed from V and 7 bases from J, the gap between germline ends came to 17 bases. The germline gives CDR1 MNHEY, CDR2 SVGEGT. CDR3 nucleotide sequence: TGTGCCAGCAGTTACTCGGGGCGGTCCTCCACGAATACGCAGTATTTT. Its protein product is CASSYSGRSSTNTQYF.

The V and J genes are TRBV20-1 and TRBJ1-4; no definite D call. V was trimmed by 6 bases and J by 3 bases, leaving 8 bases between them. This CDR3 comprises 12 residues. Germline CDR1 is DFQATT and CDR2 is SNEGSKA (reference sequence). The CDR3 region is CSAAQANEKLFF. The CDR3 DNA sequence: TGCAGTGCGGCTCAGGCTAATGAAAAACTGTTTTTT.

The V gene is TRBV4-1, the J gene TRBJ2-7, with no clear D. V was shortened by 0 bases and J by 0 bases, with 12 bases between the two germline ends. The germline gives CDR1 MGHRA, CDR2 YSYEKL. The length of the CDR3 is 16 residues. The CDR3 sequence: CASSQEWVMDSYEQYF. Here the CDR3 DNA reads TGCGCCAGCAGCCAAGAATGGGTAATGGACTCCTACGAGCAGTACTTC.

This clonotype showed up just a few times. The chain carries TRBV20-1 and TRBJ2-5; 10 nucleotides match TRBD2. The DNA end is more similar to TRBJ2-1, so the J call may be wrong. The germline V gene has CDR1 DFQATT and CDR2 SNEGSKA (reference sequence). The CDR3 consists of 12 residues. The CDR3 here is CSGTSGHNEQFF. CDR3 nucleotide sequence: TGCAGTGGGACTAGCGGACATAATGAGCAGTTCTTC.

The chain combines TRBV12-3 or TRBV12-4 with TRBJ2-7, with D unclear. The V end lost 6 bases, the J end lost 4 bases, and 10 bases lay between the germline ends. The CDR3 runs 12 residues. The CDR3: CASSAHGYEQYF. In DNA form, the CDR3 reads TGTGCCAGCAGCGCCCATGGGTACGAGCAGTACTTC.

The rearrangement uses TRBV19 and TRBJ1-2; D ambiguous. The CDR3 loop spans 12 amino acids. Trimming removed 1 base at V and 9 bases at J, with 9 bases between. CDR1 and CDR2 from the germline V gene are LNHDA and SQIVND (reference sequence). As DNA, the CDR3 is TGTGCCAGTAGTATAGGAACGTATAGCTACACCTTC. Protein: CASSIGTYSYTF.